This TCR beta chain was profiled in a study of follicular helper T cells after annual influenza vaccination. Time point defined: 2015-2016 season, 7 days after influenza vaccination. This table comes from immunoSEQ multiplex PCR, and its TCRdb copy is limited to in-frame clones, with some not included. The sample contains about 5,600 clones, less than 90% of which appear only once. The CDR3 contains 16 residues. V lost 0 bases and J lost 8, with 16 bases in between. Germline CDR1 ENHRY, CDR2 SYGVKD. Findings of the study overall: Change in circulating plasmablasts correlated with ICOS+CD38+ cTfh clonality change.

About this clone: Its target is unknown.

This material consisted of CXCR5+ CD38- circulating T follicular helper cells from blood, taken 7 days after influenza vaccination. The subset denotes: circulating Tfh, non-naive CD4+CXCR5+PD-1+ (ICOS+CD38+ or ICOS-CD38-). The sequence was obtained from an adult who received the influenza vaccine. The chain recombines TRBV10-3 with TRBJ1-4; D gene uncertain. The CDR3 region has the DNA TGTGCCATCAGTGAGTCGTTTAAAAGGGAGGGCGAAAAACTGTTTTTT. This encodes CAISESFKREGEKLFF.